These T cell receptor beta chains were read from a single sample in a study of Ad26.COV2.S vaccination and SARS-CoV-2 variants. Assay: immunoSEQ multiplex PCR; the TCRdb copy retains only in-frame clones and omits some. The data show 150,000 to 200,000 clones, around 90% seen once. The starting material was peripheral blood, obtained after recovery from COVID-19. The receptors here all came from a human donor who had recovered from COVID-19. Each CDR3 is given with its conserved first and last residue. The order of the fields is J gene, V gene, D gene, clone size, CDR3 protein, CDR3 DNA. A D gene is named only where the DNA matches it firmly. Clone size is stated in some rows and not others, as once, few, many or a class when expanded.

>TRBJ1-4|TRBV6-1|.|.
CASSEVVNEKLFF
TGTGCCAGCAGTGAGGTGGTAAATGAAAAACTGTTTTTT
>TRBJ2-7|TRBV7-2|TRBD2|.
CASSLGLAGPYEQYF
TGTGCCAGCAGCTTAGGACTAGCGGGCCCCTACGAGCAGTACTTC
>TRBJ2-7|TRBV6-6|TRBD2|.
CASSLVLAGSYEQYF
TGTGCCAGCAGTTTAGTCCTAGCGGGATCCTACGAGCAGTACTTC
>TRBJ1-5|TRBV5-1|.|.
CASSEGGLGNQPQHF
TGCGCCAGCAGCGAAGGGGGGCTAGGCAATCAGCCCCAGCATTTT
>TRBJ1-2|TRBV7-6|TRBD1|.
CASSLALRTGGKNYGYTF
TGTGCCAGCAGCTTAGCGCTCCGGACAGGGGGCAAAAACTATGGCTACACCTTC
>TRBJ2-7|TRBV28|.|.
CASSLGGFEQYF
TGTGCCAGCAGTTTAGGGGGATTCGAGCAGTACTTC
>TRBJ1-1|TRBV7-6|.|.
CASSRMDGDTEAFF
TGTGCCAGCAGCAGGATGGACGGGGACACTGAAGCTTTCTTT
>TRBJ1-1|TRBV19|.|once
CASSAGYIMNTEAFF
TGTGCCAGTAGTGCAGGGTATATTATGAACACTGAAGCTTTCTTT
>TRBJ2-3|TRBV18|.|.
CASSQDTQYF
TGTGCCAGCTCACAGGATACGCAGTATTTT
>TRBJ2-3|TRBV25-1|.|.
CASGISEGVADTQYF
TGTGCCAGCGGAATAAGCGAAGGGGTCGCAGATACGCAGTATTTT
>TRBJ2-7|TRBV27|TRBD2|.
CASRRPGSLAGGTYF
TGTGCCAGTAGGCGCCCCGGCTCACTAGCGGGAGGAACGTACTTC
>TRBJ2-1|TRBV7-3|TRBD2|.
CASSPDLAGYNEQFF
TGTGCCAGCAGCCCCGACTTAGCGGGATACAATGAGCAGTTCTTC
>TRBJ2-3|TRBV2|.|.
CASVGGGETDTQYF
TGTGCCAGCGTGGGAGGGGGGGAGACAGATACGCAGTATTTT
>TRBJ1-2|TRBV2|.|.
CASSVGRTYGYTF
TGTGCCAGCAGTGTGGGACGGACCTATGGCTACACCTTC
>TRBJ1-1|TRBV15|.|few
CATKPIILQGIAEAFF
TGTGCCACCAAACCCATAATTTTACAGGGAATCGCTGAAGCTTTCTTT
>TRBJ2-7|TRBV4-1|.|.
CASSSRDNSYEQYF
TGCGCCAGCAGCTCCCGGGACAACTCCTACGAGCAGTACTTC
>TRBJ2-2|TRBV19|TRBD2|few
CASSIEAGSTGELFF
TGTGCCAGTAGTATTGAAGCGGGATCAACCGGGGAGCTGTTTTTT
>TRBJ2-1|TRBV9|.|.
CASSVGGDKYNEQFF
TGTGCCAGCAGCGTAGGTGGGGACAAGTACAATGAGCAGTTCTTC
>TRBJ1-4|TRBV7-2|.|.
CASSFGPGEKLFF
TGTGCCAGCAGCTTTGGCCCGGGTGAAAAACTGTTTTTT
>TRBJ1-1|TRBV19|TRBD1|.
CASSNRDRAKAFF
TGTGCCAGTAGTAATCGAGACAGGGCAAAAGCTTTCTTT
>TRBJ2-3|TRBV19|TRBD2|once
CASSIGLASTDTQYF
TGTGCCAGTAGTATAGGACTAGCGAGCACAGATACGCAGTATTTT
>TRBJ1-3|TRBV25-1|TRBD1|.
CASSATNRGLNTIYF
TGTGCCAGCAGTGCCACTAACAGGGGGCTCAACACCATATATTTT
>TRBJ1-5|TRBV5-1|.|.
CASSVTDSSNQPQHF
TGCGCCTCTTCCGTTACGGACTCGAGCAATCAGCCCCAGCATTTT
>TRBJ1-6|TRBV9|TRBD1|.
CASSPGQGNSPLHF
TGTGCCAGCAGCCCGGGACAGGGGAATTCACCCCTCCACTTT
>TRBJ2-2|TRBV6-4|.|many
CASSDRDTGELFF
TGTGCCAGCAGTGACAGGGACACCGGGGAGCTGTTTTTT
>TRBJ2-5|TRBV10-3|.|.
CAISEGPLGTQYF
TGTGCCATCAGTGAAGGGCCCCTGGGGACCCAGTACTTC
>TRBJ1-1|TRBV18|.|once
CASSPTVNTEAFF
TGTGCCAGCTCCCCGACAGTGAACACTGAAGCTTTCTTT
>TRBJ2-3|TRBV9|.|.
CASSVTPRHTDTQYF
TGTGCCAGCAGCGTGACCCCTCGCCACACAGATACGCAGTATTTT
>TRBJ1-1|TRBV3-1/TRBV3-2|TRBD1|.
CASSQYRGQSEAFF
TGTGCCAGCAGCCAATATAGGGGGCAATCTGAAGCTTTCTTT
>TRBJ2-2|TRBV27|.|.
CASSFLGFNTGELFF
TGTGCCAGCAGTTTCCTCGGGTTTAACACCGGGGAGCTGTTTTTT
>TRBJ1-2|TRBV11-2|.|.
CASSLVGAEAHGYTF
TGTGCCAGCAGCTTAGTAGGTGCCGAGGCTCATGGCTACACCTTC
>TRBJ1-1|TRBV29-1|.|.
CSVGQSTEAFF
TGCAGCGTTGGCCAGAGCACTGAAGCTTTCTTT
>TRBJ2-5|TRBV5-1|TRBD2|.
CASSLEPSGGEETQYF
TGCGCCAGCAGCTTGGAACCTAGCGGGGGGGAAGAGACCCAGTACTTC
>TRBJ1-1|TRBV6-1|.|.
CASSERTARDGAFF
TGTGCCAGCAGTGAACGGACAGCCCGGGATGGAGCTTTCTTT
>TRBJ2-1|TRBV20-1|.|.
CSAVGLNEQFF
TGCAGTGCTGTGGGTCTCAATGAGCAGTTCTTC
>TRBJ2-1|TRBV12-3/TRBV12-4|TRBD2|.
CASSLTSGGEQFF
TGTGCCAGCAGTTTGACTAGCGGGGGTGAGCAGTTCTTC
>TRBJ2-1|TRBV3-1/TRBV3-2|TRBD2|.
CASSQDGSGVYNEQFF
TGTGCCAGCAGCCAAGATGGGAGCGGGGTCTACAATGAGCAGTTCTTC
>TRBJ1-5|TRBV3-1/TRBV3-2|.|.
CASSRGDNQPQHF
TGTGCCAGCAGTAGGGGGGACAATCAGCCCCAGCATTTT
>TRBJ1-1|TRBV11-2|.|once
CASSLDRGRGTEAFF
TGTGCCAGCAGCTTAGATCGGGGGCGGGGAACCGAAGCTTTCTTT
>TRBJ1-3|TRBV5-5|.|.
CASSPGGGISGNTIYF
TGTGCCAGCAGCCCTGGTGGGGGGATATCCGGAAACACCATATATTTT
>TRBJ1-2|TRBV27|.|.
CASSPRGNYGYTF
TGTGCCAGCAGCCCACGGGGGAACTATGGCTACACCTTC